This T cell receptor beta chain was retrieved from a study of cytomegalovirus exposure and HLA in healthy donors. Study-wide results and caveats: A later analysis linked a missense variant in DCLRE1C to the trimming of TCR beta V and J genes. The authors excluded some V segments, including TRBV6-2 and TRBV6-3, as indistinguishable. High specificity and sensitivity for cytomegalovirus status were reported for the classifier. Sequence variants that were highly shared formed a cluster that was likely a sequencing artifact.

On this clone: Its antigen is still unknown.

Amplification used 60 Vbeta primers and 13 Jbeta primers. Repertoires were generated with immunoSEQ multiplex PCR, while TCRdb's copy carries only in-frame clones and drops some. The repertoire holds over 150,000 clones, with around four fifths as singletons. Germline trimming cut 1 base from V and 4 bases from J; bases unmatched to any gene: 7. The CDR3 sequence is 16 residues long. The germline gives CDR1 LGHNA, CDR2 YNFKEQ. This chain links TRBV4-2 with TRBJ2-5; TRBD2 agrees at 9 bases. This sequence originates from a young woman in good health and CMV-seropositive. Sequencing input: PBMCs. The CDR3 sequence is CASSQVPVAGVETQYF. The CDR3, as DNA: TGTGCCAGCAGCCAAGTGCCGGTAGCGGGAGTAGAGACCCAGTACTTC.